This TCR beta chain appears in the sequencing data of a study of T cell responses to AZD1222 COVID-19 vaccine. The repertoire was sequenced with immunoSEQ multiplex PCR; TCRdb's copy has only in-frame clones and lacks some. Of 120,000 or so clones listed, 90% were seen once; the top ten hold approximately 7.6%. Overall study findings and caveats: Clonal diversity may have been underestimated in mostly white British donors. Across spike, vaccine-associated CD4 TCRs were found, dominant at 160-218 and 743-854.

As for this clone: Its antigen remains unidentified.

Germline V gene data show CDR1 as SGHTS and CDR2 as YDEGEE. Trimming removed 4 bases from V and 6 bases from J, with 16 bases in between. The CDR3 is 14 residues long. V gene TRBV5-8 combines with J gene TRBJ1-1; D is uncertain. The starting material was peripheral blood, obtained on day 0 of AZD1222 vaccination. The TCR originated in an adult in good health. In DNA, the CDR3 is TGTGCCAGCAGCGTCGTTGTCCGCCCCCCTGAAGCTTTCTTT. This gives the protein CASSVVVRPPEAFF.